Below, 26 T cell receptor beta chains from the same sample are listed, as sequenced in a study of blood T cell repertoires in COVID-19. Produced via immunoSEQ multiplex PCR; TCRdb's table is partial and in-frame only. Counted here are about 54,000 clones, 90% occurring once; the ten biggest clones make up about 8.6%. What was sequenced was peripheral blood. All receptors come from a woman aged 40 to 49 with active COVID-19.

This CDR3 is CASAGQTNTGELFF. DNA for the CDR3: TGTGCCAGCGCGGGACAGACAAACACCGGGGAGCTGTTTTTT. This chain joins TRBV6-5 and TRBJ2-2, with D perhaps matching TRBD1 (7 bases). Trimming pared 8 bases from V and 2 bases from J, leaving 12 bases between. This CDR3 has 14 residues. Germline V gives CDR1 MNHEY, CDR2 SVGAGI.

This chain links TRBV28 with TRBJ1-2; 8 bases fit TRBD1. Germline loops: CDR1 MDHEN, CDR2 SYDVKM. J gave up 4 bases and V 5 bases, and 9 bases lay outside the gene matches. The length of the CDR3 is 15 residues. The CDR3 here is CASSPLSTGAYGYTF. CDR3 bases: TGTGCCAGCAGTCCCCTCTCGACAGGGGCCTATGGCTACACCTTC.

J is TRBJ2-3 and V is TRBV6-5; the D gene is possibly TRBD1 (5 bases). Trimming removed 7 bases from V and 0 bases from J, with 8 bases in between. The CDR3 runs to 13 residues. Germline CDR1 is MNHEY and CDR2 is SVGAGI. Here the CDR3 reads CASKAGSTDTQYF. The CDR3 bases are TGTGCCAGCAAAGCAGGGAGCACAGATACGCAGTATTTT.

The genes are TRBV7-6 and TRBJ2-7, with D maybe TRBD1 (6 bases). Germline loops: CDR1 SGHVS, CDR2 FNYEAQ. V was clipped by 5 bases and J by 5 bases, with 22 bases between them. The CDR3 contains 16 residues. CDR3 nucleotides: TGTGCCAGCAGCCACATCAACCTCAGGGGCATGAACGAGCAGTACTTC. Amino acid sequence: CASSHINLRGMNEQYF.

The rearrangement joins TRBV5-1 to TRBJ1-1; D unclear. The CDR3 totals 14 residues. V was cut by 0 bases and J by 2 bases, with 8 bases left in between. CDR1 SGHRS and CDR2 YFSETQ come from the germline V gene. CDR3 region: CASSLGPVNTEAFF. The CDR3 coding sequence is TGCGCCAGCAGCTTGGGCCCGGTAAACACTGAAGCTTTCTTT.

The chain links TRBV7-9 to TRBJ2-3, with D unclear. Trimming cost V 1 base and J 0 bases, with 5 bases left between them. The CDR3 totals 14 residues. Germline lookup yields CDR1 SEHNR and CDR2 FQNEAQ (reference sequence). The CDR3: CASSLGSSTDTQYF. In nucleotides, the CDR3 is TGTGCCAGCAGCTTAGGTAGCAGCACAGATACGCAGTATTTT.

The chain couples TRBV21-1 to TRBJ1-4; whether TRBD1, the table's D call, matches the DNA was not checked. TRBV21-1 has pseudogene status. CDR3 length: 12 residues. The chain's CDR3 is CARDKENEKLFF. Here the CDR3 DNA reads TGTGCCAGGGACAAGGAGAATGAAAAACTGTTTTTT.

The rearrangement joins TRBV4-2 to TRBJ1-2; 7 bases map to TRBD1. Looked up from germline, CDR1 is LGHNA and CDR2 is YNFKEQ. The CDR3 sequence is 13 residues long. Unmatched junction bases numbered 7, after V lost 4 bases and J lost 8 bases. The DNA of the CDR3 is TGTGCCAGCAGCCCAGAGAGGGGGCTAGGCTACACCTTC. Translation gives CASSPERGLGYTF.

The chain uses TRBV7-9 and TRBJ1-2, with TRBD1 as a possible D gene (6 bases). Germline lookup yields CDR1 SEHNR and CDR2 FQNEAQ (reference sequence). The CDR3 contains 18 residues. Trimming pared 0 bases from V and 4 bases from J, leaving 21 bases between. CDR3 in amino acids: CASSLAPWDTPAGYGYTF. CDR3 nucleotides: TGTGCCAGCAGCTTAGCGCCCTGGGACACTCCTGCGGGCTATGGCTACACCTTC.

This sequence joins TRBV23-1 and TRBJ2-7, with unresolved D. TRBV23-1 is known as an ORF, though its function is uncertain. This CDR3 has 16 amino acids. V was pared by 3 bases and J by 0 bases, with 15 bases between. CDR3 DNA sequence: TGCGCCAGCAGTCATCTCGGCCAGGCGAGCTCCTACGAGCAGTACTTC. This encodes CASSHLGQASSYEQYF.

V gene TRBV7-2 combines with J gene TRBJ2-1; possible D gene TRBD2, 6 bases. Germline lookup yields CDR1 SGHTA and CDR2 FQGNSA. This CDR3 spans 15 amino acids. The V and J ends lost 5 bases and 3 bases respectively, with 14 bases between them. The CDR3 protein is CASSPGAGGYNEQFF. DNA of the CDR3: TGTGCCAGCAGCCCGGGAGCGGGTGGCTACAATGAGCAGTTCTTC.

The chain is built from TRBV5-8 and TRBJ1-2, with 10 bases matching TRBD1. CDR1 SGHTS and CDR2 YDEGEE come from the germline V gene. V dropped 4 bases and J dropped 6; count of bases not matched to a gene: 3. The CDR3 runs 13 residues. The CDR3 sequence is CASSQTGGNGYTF. The CDR3 nucleotides read TGTGCCAGCAGCCAGACAGGGGGCAATGGCTACACCTTC.

The chain recombines TRBV3-1 (or the pseudogene TRBV3-2) with TRBJ1-4; D perhaps matches TRBD1 (5 bases). Trimming cost V 0 bases and J 8 bases, with 16 bases left between them. Looked up from germline, CDR1 is LGHDT and CDR2 is YNNKEL (reference sequence). The CDR3 covers 16 residues. The CDR3 DNA sequence: TGTGCCAGCAGCCAAGAATGGGGAGGGGCACGAGAAAAACTGTTTTTT. Amino acids: CASSQEWGGAREKLFF.

The V gene is TRBV5-1, the J gene TRBJ2-5, with 9 bases identical to TRBD1. J was trimmed by 5 bases and V by 0 bases; bases with no gene match: 8. This CDR3 spans 16 amino acids. Per germline, CDR1 SGHRS and CDR2 YFSETQ. The CDR3 DNA follows: TGCGCCAGCAGCTTGGAAGGTACAGGGGGCGTGGAGACCCAGTACTTC. The encoded protein is CASSLEGTGGVETQYF.

The chain joins TRBV5-1 to TRBJ1-1; D is uncertain. Germline V CDR1 and CDR2: SGHRS, YFSETQ. V lost 0 bases, J lost 0 bases, and 9 bases lay in between. The CDR3 loop spans 15 amino acids. The CDR3 sequence is CASSLAGRMNTEAFF. As DNA, the CDR3 is TGCGCCAGCAGCTTGGCCGGCAGGATGAACACTGAAGCTTTCTTT.

This sequence joins TRBV18 and TRBJ2-7; D not certain. Germline V lookup: CDR1 KGHSH, CDR2 LQKENI. This CDR3 has 13 residues. V was shortened by 2 bases and J by 3 bases, with 8 bases between the two germline ends. CDR3 protein: CASSPTGGYEQYF. The CDR3, as DNA: TGTGCCAGCTCACCAACTGGCGGCTACGAGCAGTACTTC.

This chain joins TRBV18 and TRBJ2-2; TRBD1 matches at 7 bases. V dropped 4 bases and J dropped 0; count of bases not matched to a gene: 8. The CDR3 is 17 residues long. Germline CDR1 KGHSH, CDR2 LQKENI. The CDR3 DNA follows: TGTGCCAGCTCACGAGGGAGACAGGGAACGAACACCGGGGAGCTGTTTTTT. This sequence encodes CASSRGRQGTNTGELFF.

As DNA, the CDR3 is TGTGCCAGCAGCACACCCCTTATACGGGGGTTCTACAATGAGCAGTTCTTC. Protein sequence: CASSTPLIRGFYNEQFF. This sequence joins TRBV5-4 and TRBJ2-1; D is perhaps TRBD2 (6 bases). V lost 4 bases, J lost 3 bases, and 20 bases lay in between. This CDR3 is built from 17 residues. Germline CDR1 SGHNT, CDR2 YYREEE (reference sequence). Drawing the rest from reference TRBV5-4 and TRBJ2-1, the complete variable domain is ETGVTQSPTHLIKTRGQQVTLRCSSQSGHNTVSWYQQALGQGPQFIFQYYREEENGRGNFPPRFSGLQFPNYSSELNVNALELDDSALYLCASSTPLIRGFYNEQFFGPGTRLTVL.

The chain carries TRBV11-3 and TRBJ2-5; D uncertain. From germline, CDR1 is SGHNT and CDR2 YENEEA. Trimming removed 9 bases from V and 5 bases from J, with 10 bases in between. The CDR3 consists of 11 residues. The CDR3 region is CASRKEETQYF. CDR3 in DNA: TGTGCCAGTCGAAAGGAGGAGACCCAGTACTTC. Drawing the rest from reference TRBV11-3 and TRBJ2-5, the complete variable domain is EAGVVQSPRYKIIEKKQPVAFWCNPISGHNTLYWYLQNLGQGPELLIRYENEEAVDDSQLPKDRFSAERLKGVDSTLKIQPAELGDSAVYLCASRKEETQYFGPGTRLLVL.

The rearrangement joins TRBV4-2 to TRBJ1-1, with 11 bases matching TRBD1. Per germline, CDR1 LGHNA and CDR2 YNFKEQ. CDR3 length: 14 residues. V shed 4 bases and J 6 bases; nucleotides not matched to a gene: 4. CDR3 sequence (DNA): TGTGCCAGCAGCCCACCGGGACAGGGGGCTGAAGCTTTCTTT. Its protein product is CASSPPGQGAEAFF.

The genes are TRBV28 and TRBJ1-6, with 8 bases fitting TRBD1. The ends lost 6 bases at V and 8 bases at J; junction bases unmatched: 0. The CDR3 is 12 amino acids. Germline assignment: CDR1 MDHEN and CDR2 SYDVKM. CDR3 sequence: CASRGQDSPLHF. CDR3 DNA: TGTGCCAGCAGGGGACAGGATTCACCCCTCCACTTT.

The chain is built from TRBV12-3 or TRBV12-4 and TRBJ2-1; D call uncertain. V lost 5 bases and J lost 4, with 9 bases in between. There are 13 residues in the CDR3. The CDR3: CASSPRSYNEQFF. CDR3 in DNA: TGTGCCAGCAGTCCCAGGTCATACAATGAGCAGTTCTTC.

The chain employs TRBV30 and TRBJ2-2; 10 positions agree with TRBD1. This CDR3 region has 17 residues. V shed 1 base and J 2 bases; nucleotides not matched to a gene: 7. CDR1 and CDR2 from the germline V gene are GTSNPN and SVGIG (reference sequence). CDR3 DNA sequence: TGTGCCTGGAGTGACCCTCGACAGGGGGCAAACACCGGGGAGCTGTTTTTT. Amino acid sequence: CAWSDPRQGANTGELFF.

V gene TRBV30 combines with J gene TRBJ2-7, with D maybe TRBD1 (6 bases). CDR1 is GTSNPN and CDR2 is SVGIG in the germline V gene (reference sequence). The length of the CDR3 is 14 residues. The germline V and J ends were trimmed by 2 bases and 7 bases, with 18 bases remaining between them. The chain's CDR3 is CAWSSTGPRFEQYF. The CDR3, as DNA: TGTGCCTGGAGTTCAACAGGGCCCCGTTTTGAGCAGTACTTC.

The chain carries TRBV7-8 and TRBJ2-1, with TRBD2 matching over 10 bases. CDR1 is SGHVS, CDR2 FQNEAQ, per germline. The trim removed 5 bases at V and 0 bases at J, leaving 13 bases unmatched. The CDR3 is 19 residues long. In nucleotides, the CDR3 is TGTGCCAGCAGCCCTTTCAGCGGGGGGGCTTTGAGCTCCTACAATGAGCAGTTCTTC. Its protein is CASSPFSGGALSSYNEQFF. Using reference TRBV7-8 and TRBJ2-1 for the parts outside the CDR3, the full variable domain is GAGVSQSPRYKVAKRGQDVALRCDPISGHVSLFWYQQALGQGPEFLTYFQNEAQLDKSGLPSDRFFAERPEGSVSTLKIQRTQQEDSAVYLCASSPFSGGALSSYNEQFFGPGTRLTVL.

This clone has only a few counts. The rearrangement joins TRBV7-9 to TRBJ1-5; D is undetermined. Germline V lookup: CDR1 SEHNR, CDR2 FQNEAQ (reference sequence). V lost 4 bases to trimming and J lost 9 bases, with 10 bases between them. The CDR3 loop spans 12 amino acids. DNA for the CDR3: TGTGCCAGCAGCTCTGCCCCGGGGCCCCAGCATTTT. Protein: CASSSAPGPQHF.